This T cell receptor beta chain was recovered during a study of beta chain features in type 1 diabetes. Based on CD45RO/CCR7/CD25/CD127/CD95/CD27, CD4+ regulatory, stem cell-like memory, naive and central memory cells were sorted. Germline V gene data show CDR1 as GTSNPN and CDR2 as SVGIG (reference sequence). The CDR3 spans 12 residues. With V trimmed by 8 bases and J by 7 bases, 9 bases remained unmatched. A remark on this clone: The same CDR3 can be traced to other DNA sequences in this sample.

All of the isolated RNA was reverse transcribed, so expressed TCRB transcripts were sequenced. There were millions of reads on average in the naive, central memory and regulatory T cell samples. TCRdb keeps only in-frame clones here, not all; method: immunoSEQ multiplex PCR. This table holds 200,000 to 250,000 clones, around 9.9% found once. The chain links TRBV30 to TRBJ2-5; 8 nucleotides align to TRBD2. The sample comprised central memory CD4+ T cells from blood. This TCR derives from a man between 18 and 35 years old in good health. CDR3 loop: CARLAGGGTQYF. The CDR3 DNA sequence: TGTGCCCGTCTAGCCGGGGGGGGGACCCAGTACTTC.